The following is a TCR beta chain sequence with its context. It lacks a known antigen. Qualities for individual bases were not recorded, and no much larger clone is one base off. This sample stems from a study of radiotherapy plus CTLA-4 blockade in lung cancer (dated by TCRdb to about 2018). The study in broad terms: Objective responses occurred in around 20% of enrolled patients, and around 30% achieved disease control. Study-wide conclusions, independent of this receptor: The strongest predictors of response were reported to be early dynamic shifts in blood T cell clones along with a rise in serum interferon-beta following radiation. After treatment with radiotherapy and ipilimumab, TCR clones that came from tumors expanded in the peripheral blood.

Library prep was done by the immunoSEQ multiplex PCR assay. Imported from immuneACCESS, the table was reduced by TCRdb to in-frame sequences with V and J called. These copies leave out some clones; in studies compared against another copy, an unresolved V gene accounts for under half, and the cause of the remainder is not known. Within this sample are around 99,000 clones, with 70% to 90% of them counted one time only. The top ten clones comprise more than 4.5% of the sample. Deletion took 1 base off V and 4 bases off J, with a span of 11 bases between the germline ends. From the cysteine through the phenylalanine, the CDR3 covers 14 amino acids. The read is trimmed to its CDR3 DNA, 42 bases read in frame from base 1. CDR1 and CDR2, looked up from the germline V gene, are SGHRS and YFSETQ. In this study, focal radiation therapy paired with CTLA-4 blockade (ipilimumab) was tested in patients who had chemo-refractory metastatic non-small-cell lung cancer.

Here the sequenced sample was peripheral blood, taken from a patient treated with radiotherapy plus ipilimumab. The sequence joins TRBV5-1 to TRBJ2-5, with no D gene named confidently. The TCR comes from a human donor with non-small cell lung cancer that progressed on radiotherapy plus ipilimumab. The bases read TGCGCCAGCAGCTTGTGGCTAATCGGAGAGACCCAGTACTTC. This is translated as CASSLWLIGETQYF. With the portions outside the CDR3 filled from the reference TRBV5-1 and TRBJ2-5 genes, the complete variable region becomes KAGVTQTPRYLIKTRGQQVTLSCSPISGHRSVSWYQQTPGQGLQFLFEYFSETQRNKGNFPGRFSGRQFSNSRSEMNVSTLELGDSALYLCASSLWLIGETQYFGPGTRLLVL.